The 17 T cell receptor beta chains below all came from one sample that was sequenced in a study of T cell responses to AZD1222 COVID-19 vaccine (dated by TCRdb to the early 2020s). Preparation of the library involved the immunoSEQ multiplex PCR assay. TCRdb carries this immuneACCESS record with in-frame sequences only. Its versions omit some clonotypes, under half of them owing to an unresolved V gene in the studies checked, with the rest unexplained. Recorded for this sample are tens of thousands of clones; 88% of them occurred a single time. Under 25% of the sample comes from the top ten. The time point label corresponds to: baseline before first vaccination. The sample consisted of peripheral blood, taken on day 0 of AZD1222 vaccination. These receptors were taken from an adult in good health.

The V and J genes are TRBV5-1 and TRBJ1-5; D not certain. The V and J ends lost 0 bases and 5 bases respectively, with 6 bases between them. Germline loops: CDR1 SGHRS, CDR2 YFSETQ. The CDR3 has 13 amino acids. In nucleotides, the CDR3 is TGCGCCAGCAGCTTGGTTTCGGATCAGCCCCAGCATTTT. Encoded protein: CASSLVSDQPQHF.

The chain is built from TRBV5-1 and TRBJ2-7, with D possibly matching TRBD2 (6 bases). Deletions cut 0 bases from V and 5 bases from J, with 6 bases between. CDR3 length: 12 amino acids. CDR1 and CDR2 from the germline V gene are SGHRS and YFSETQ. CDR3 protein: CASSLGRDEQYF. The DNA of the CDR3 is TGCGCCAGCAGCTTGGGGAGGGACGAGCAGTACTTC.

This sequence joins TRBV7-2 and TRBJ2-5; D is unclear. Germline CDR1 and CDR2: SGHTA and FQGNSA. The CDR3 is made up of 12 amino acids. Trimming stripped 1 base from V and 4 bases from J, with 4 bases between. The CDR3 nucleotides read TGTGCCAGCAGCTTAGTGACAGAGACCCAGTACTTC. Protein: CASSLVTETQYF.

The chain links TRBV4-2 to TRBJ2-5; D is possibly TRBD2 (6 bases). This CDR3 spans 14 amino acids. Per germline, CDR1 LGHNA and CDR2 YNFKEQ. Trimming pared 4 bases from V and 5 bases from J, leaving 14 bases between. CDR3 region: CASSPTGEVETQYF. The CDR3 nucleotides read TGTGCCAGCAGCCCAACGGGAGAAGTCGAGACCCAGTACTTC.

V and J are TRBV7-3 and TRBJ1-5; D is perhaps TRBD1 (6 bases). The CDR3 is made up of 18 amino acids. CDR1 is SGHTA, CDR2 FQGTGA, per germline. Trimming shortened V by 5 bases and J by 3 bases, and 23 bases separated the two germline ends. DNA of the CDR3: TGTGCCAGCAGCCCCCTGGACAGCGCCTCGGCCAACAATCAGCCCCAGCATTTT. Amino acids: CASSPLDSASANNQPQHF.

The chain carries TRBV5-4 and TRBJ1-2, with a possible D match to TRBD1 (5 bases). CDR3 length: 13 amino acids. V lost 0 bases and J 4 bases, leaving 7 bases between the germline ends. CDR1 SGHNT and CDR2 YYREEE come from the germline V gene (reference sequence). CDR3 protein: CASSLGRAYGYTF. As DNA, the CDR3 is TGTGCCAGCAGCTTGGGCAGGGCCTATGGCTACACCTTC.

The CDR3, as DNA: TGCGCCAGCAGCCCAGGACTAGCGGGGGGGACCCAGTACTTC. This codes for CASSPGLAGGTQYF. The chain carries TRBV5-1 and TRBJ2-5; 14 bases fit TRBD2. The CDR3 is 14 residues long. V lost 4 bases and J lost 7; bases outside the gene matches: 3. Germline CDR1 and CDR2: SGHRS and YFSETQ.

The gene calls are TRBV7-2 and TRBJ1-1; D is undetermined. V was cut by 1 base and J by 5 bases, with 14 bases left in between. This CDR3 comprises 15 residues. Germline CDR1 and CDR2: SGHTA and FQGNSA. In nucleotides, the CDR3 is TGTGCCAGCAGCTTAGACGGGCCCCTCGGGACTGAAGCTTTCTTT. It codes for CASSLDGPLGTEAFF.

CDR3 in amino acids: CASSITLNTEAFF. Here the CDR3 DNA reads TGTGCCAGCAGTATTACACTGAACACTGAAGCTTTCTTT. The chain links TRBV27 to TRBJ1-1; no firm D call. Trimming shortened V by 5 bases and J by 0 bases, and 7 bases separated the two germline ends. Germline V gene lookup returns CDR1 MNHEY and CDR2 SMNVEV (reference sequence). The CDR3 runs to 13 residues.

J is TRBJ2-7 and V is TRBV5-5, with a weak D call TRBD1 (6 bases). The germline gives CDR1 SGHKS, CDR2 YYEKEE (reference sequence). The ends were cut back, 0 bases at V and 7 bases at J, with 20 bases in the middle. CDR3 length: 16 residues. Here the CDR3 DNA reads TGTGCCAGCAGCTTGGCCCCGGCAGGGGCAGTGTATGAGCAGTACTTC. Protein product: CASSLAPAGAVYEQYF.

CDR3: CASSHGGETEAFF. DNA for the CDR3: TGTGCCAGCAGCCACGGAGGGGAAACTGAAGCTTTCTTT. The chain recombines TRBV14 with TRBJ1-1, with D possibly matching TRBD1 (5 bases). Trimming took off 3 bases at V and 5 bases at J, with 10 bases between the two ends. The germline gives CDR1 SGHDN, CDR2 FVKESK. The CDR3 is made up of 13 amino acids.

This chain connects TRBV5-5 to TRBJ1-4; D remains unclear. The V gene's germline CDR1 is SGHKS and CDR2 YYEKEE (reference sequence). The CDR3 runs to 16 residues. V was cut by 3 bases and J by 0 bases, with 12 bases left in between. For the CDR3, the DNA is TGTGCCAGCAGCTCTCTCGGACTGGCAACTAATGAAAAACTGTTTTTT. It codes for CASSSLGLATNEKLFF.

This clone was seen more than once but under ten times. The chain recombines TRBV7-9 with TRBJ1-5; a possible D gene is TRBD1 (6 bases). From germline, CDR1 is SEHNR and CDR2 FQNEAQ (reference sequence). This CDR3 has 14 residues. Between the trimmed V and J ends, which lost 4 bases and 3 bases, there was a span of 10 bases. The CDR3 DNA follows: TGTGCCAGCAGCTCTACAGGGATCAATCAGCCCCAGCATTTT. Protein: CASSSTGINQPQHF.

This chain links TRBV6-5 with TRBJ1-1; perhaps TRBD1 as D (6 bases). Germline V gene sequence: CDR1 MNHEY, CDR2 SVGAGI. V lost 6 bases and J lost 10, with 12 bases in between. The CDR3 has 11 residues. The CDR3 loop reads CASRRGWLAFF. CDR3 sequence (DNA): TGTGCCAGCAGGAGGGGGTGGTTAGCTTTCTTT.

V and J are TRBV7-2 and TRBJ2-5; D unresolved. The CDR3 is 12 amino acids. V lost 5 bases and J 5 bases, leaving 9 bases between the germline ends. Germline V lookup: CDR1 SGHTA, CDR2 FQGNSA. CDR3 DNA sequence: TGTGCCAGCAGCCCTCTAGGGGAGACCCAGTACTTC. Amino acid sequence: CASSPLGETQYF.

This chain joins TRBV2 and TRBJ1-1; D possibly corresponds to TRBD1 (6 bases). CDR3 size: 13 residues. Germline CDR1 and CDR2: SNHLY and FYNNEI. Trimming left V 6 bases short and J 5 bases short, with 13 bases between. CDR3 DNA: TGTGCCAGCAGAGAGACAGGAGGGACTGAAGCTTTCTTT. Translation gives CASRETGGTEAFF.

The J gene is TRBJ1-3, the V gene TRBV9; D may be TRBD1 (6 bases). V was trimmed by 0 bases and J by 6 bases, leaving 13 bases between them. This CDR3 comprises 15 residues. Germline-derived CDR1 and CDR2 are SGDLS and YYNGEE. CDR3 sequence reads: CASSVGWGLSNTIYF. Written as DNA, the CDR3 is TGTGCCAGCAGCGTAGGTTGGGGGCTCTCAAACACCATATATTTT.